This TCR beta chain was profiled in a study of a mutant IDH1 vaccine in newly diagnosed glioma. Study summary: Patients came in for eight vaccinations, in weeks 1, 3, 5, 7, 11, 15, 19 and 23. Patients received vaccination from 4-6 weeks after radiotherapy alone, or with temozolomide cycles. Study-level findings and limits: There were vaccine-induced immune responses in just under 95% of the patients.

Time point reported: week 5, during vaccination. Every vaccination contained 300 ug of the mutant IDH1 20-mer peptide and was paired with topical imiquimod. In the case of this clone: Antigen specificity is unknown.

Trimming removed 6 bases from V and 7 bases from J, with 22 bases in between. Germline V CDR1 and CDR2: MNHNS, SASEGT. The CDR3 is 15 amino acids. Repertoires were generated with immunoSEQ multiplex PCR, while TCRdb's copy carries only in-frame clones and drops some. The sample yields about 50,000 clones, about three quarters seen once. The genes are TRBV6-1 and TRBJ2-7; a weak D match, TRBD2 (6 bases). Sequencing was performed on PBMCs, taken from a glioma patient whose treatment included an IDH1 peptide vaccine. The clonotype comes from a man aged 45-65 years with glioma. CDR3 protein: CASRRGGAAAGEQYF. CDR3 in DNA: TGTGCCAGCAGGAGAGGAGGGGCCGCGGCAGGGGAGCAGTACTTC.